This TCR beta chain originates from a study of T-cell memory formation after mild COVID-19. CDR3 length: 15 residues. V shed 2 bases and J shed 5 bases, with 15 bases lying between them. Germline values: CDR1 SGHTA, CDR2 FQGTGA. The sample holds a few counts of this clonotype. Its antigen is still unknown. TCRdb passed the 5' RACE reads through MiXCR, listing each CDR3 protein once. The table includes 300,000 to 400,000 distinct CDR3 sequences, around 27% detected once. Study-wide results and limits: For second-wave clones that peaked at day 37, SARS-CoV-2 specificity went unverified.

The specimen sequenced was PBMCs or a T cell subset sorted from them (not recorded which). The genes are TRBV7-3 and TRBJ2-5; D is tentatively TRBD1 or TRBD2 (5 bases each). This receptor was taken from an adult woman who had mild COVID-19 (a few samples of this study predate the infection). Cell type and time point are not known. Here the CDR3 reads CASSLGASSFETQYF. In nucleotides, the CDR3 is TGTGCCAGCAGCTTAGGGGCTAGCAGTTTTGAGACCCAGTACTTC.